This TCR beta chain was sequenced in a study of shared clonotypes between healthy human individuals. Trimming took off 6 bases at V and 6 bases at J, with 9 bases between the two ends. The CDR3 has 12 residues. Germline V gene sequence: CDR1 MDHEN, CDR2 SYDVKM. Sequencing was performed with immunoSEQ multiplex PCR; in TCRdb, only in-frame clones are kept and a portion is missing. The data hold roughly 1.4 million clones, with approximately 98.5% observed a single time. V usage is TRBV28 and J usage is TRBJ2-4; D ambiguous. The sample comprised naive CD4+ T cells sorted from blood. Subset denoted: CD45RA+ positively selected. The clonotype comes from a young man in good health. The CDR3: CASSQIGNIQYF. DNA of the CDR3: TGTGCCAGCAGCCAAATTGGAAACATTCAGTACTTC. The full variable domain, with the rest looked up from reference TRBV28 and TRBJ2-4, is DVKVTQSSRYLVKRTGEKVFLECVQDMDHENMFWYRQDPGLGLRLIYFSYDVKMKEKGDIPEGYSVSREKKERFSLILESASTNQTSMYLCASSQIGNIQYFGAGTRLSVL.